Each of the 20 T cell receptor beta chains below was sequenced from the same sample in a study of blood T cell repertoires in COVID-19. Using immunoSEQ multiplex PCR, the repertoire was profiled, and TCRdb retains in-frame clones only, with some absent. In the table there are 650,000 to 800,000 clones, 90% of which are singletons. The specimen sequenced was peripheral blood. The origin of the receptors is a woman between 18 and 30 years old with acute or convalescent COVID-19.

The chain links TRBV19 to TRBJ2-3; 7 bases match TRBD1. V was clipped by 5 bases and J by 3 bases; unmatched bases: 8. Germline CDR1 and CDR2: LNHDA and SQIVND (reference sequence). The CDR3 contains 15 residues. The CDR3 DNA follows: TGTGCCAGTAGTGGCACAGGGGTGAGGACAGATACGCAGTATTTT. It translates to CASSGTGVRTDTQYF. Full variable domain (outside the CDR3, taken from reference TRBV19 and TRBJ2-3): DGGITQSPKYLFRKEGQNVTLSCEQNLNHDAMYWYRQDPGQGLRLIYYSQIVNDFQKGDIAEGYSVSREKKESFPLTVTSAQKNPTAFYLCASSGTGVRTDTQYFGPGTRLTVL.

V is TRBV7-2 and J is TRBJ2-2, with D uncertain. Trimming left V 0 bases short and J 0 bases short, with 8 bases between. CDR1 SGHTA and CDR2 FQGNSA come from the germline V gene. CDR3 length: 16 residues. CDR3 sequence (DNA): TGTGCCAGCAGCTTAGCTTCAGGCGCGAACACCGGGGAGCTGTTTTTT. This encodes CASSLASGANTGELFF.

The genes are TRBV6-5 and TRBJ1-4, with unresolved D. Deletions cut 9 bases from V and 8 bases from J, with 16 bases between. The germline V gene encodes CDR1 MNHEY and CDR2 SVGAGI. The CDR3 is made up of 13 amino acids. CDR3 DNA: TGTGCCAGTTCCGTGGGCACAGCCGAAAAACTGTTTTTT. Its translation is CASSVGTAEKLFF.

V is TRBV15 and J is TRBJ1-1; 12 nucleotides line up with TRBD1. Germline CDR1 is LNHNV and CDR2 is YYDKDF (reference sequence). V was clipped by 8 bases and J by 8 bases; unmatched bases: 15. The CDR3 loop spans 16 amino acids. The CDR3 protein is CATQDGTGGRGGEAFF. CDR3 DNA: TGTGCCACCCAGGACGGGACAGGGGGCAGGGGGGGAGAAGCTTTCTTT.

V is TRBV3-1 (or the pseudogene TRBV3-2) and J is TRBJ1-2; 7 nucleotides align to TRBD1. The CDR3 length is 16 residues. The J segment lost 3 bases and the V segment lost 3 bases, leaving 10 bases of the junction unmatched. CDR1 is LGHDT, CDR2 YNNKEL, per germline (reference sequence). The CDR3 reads CASSQTTGRKDYGYTF. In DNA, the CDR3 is TGTGCCAGCAGCCAGACGACAGGGAGGAAGGACTATGGCTACACCTTC.

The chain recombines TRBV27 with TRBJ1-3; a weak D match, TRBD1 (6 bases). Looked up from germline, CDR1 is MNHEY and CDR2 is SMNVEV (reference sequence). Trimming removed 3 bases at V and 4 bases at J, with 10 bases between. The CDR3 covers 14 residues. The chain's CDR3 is CASSLGGLGNTIYF. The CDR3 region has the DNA TGTGCCAGCAGTTTGGGGGGGCTGGGAAACACCATATATTTT.

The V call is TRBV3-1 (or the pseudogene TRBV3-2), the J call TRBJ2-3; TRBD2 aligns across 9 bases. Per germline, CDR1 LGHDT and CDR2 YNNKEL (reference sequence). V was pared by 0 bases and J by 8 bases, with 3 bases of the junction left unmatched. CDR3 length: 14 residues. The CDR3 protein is CASSQEGLAGTQYF. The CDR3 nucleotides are TGTGCCAGCAGCCAAGAGGGACTAGCTGGTACGCAGTATTTT.

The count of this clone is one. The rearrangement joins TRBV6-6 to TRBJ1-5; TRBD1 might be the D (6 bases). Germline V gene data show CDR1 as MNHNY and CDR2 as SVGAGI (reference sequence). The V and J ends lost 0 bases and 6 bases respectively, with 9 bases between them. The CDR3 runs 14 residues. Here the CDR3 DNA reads TGTGCCAGCAGTTACTCACAGGGAACTCAGCCCCAGCATTTT. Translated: CASSYSQGTQPQHF.

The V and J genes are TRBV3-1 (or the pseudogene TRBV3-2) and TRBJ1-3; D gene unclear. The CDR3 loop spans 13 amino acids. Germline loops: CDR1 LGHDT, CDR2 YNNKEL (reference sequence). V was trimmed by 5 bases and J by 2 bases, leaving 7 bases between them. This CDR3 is CASSVQTGNTIYF. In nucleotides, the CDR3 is TGTGCCAGCAGCGTTCAAACTGGAAACACCATATATTTT.

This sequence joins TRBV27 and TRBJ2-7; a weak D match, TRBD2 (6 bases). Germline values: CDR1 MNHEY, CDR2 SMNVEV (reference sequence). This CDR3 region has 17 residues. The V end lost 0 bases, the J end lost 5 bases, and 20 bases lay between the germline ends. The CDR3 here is CASSLSRAGVEWDEQYF. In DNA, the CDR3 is TGTGCCAGCAGTTTATCGAGAGCGGGCGTTGAATGGGACGAGCAGTACTTC.

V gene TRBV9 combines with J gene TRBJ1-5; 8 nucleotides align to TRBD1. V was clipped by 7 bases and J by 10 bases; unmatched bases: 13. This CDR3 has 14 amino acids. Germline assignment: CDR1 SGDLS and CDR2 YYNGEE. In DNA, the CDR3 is TGTGCCAGCCGGGCAGGGGGCACGGTAGGTCCCCAGCATTTT. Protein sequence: CASRAGGTVGPQHF.

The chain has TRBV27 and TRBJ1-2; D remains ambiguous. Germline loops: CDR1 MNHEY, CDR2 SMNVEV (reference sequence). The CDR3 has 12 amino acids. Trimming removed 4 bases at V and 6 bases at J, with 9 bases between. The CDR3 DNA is TGTGCCAGCAGTTCCTGGGAGGATGGCTACACCTTC. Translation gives CASSSWEDGYTF.

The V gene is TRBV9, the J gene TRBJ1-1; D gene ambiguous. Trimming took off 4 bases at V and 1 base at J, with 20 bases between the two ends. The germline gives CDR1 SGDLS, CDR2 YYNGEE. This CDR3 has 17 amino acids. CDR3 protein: CASSQPLEGTSNTEAFF. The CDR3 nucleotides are TGTGCCAGCAGCCAGCCCCTTGAGGGAACATCGAACACTGAAGCTTTCTTT. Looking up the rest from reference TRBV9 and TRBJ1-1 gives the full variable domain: DSGVTQTPKHLITATGQRVTLRCSPRSGDLSVYWYQQSLDQGLQFLIQYYNGEERAKGNILERFSAQQFPDLHSELNLSSLELGDSALYFCASSQPLEGTSNTEAFFGQGTRLTVV.

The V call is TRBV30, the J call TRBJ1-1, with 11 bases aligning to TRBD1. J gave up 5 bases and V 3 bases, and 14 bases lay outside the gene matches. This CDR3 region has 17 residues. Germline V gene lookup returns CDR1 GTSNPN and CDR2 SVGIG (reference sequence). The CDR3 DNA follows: TGTGCCTGGAGCCCCGGGACAGGGGGAACACAGTGGACTGAAGCTTTCTTT. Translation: CAWSPGTGGTQWTEAFF.

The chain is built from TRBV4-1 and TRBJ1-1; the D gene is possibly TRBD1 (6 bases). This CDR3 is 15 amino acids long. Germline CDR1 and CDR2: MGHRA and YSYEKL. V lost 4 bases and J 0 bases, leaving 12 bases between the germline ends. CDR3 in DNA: TGCGCCAGCAGCCCGACGGGACATTTGAACACTGAAGCTTTCTTT. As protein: CASSPTGHLNTEAFF.

CDR3 residues: CASSSTGGRNYGYTF. The CDR3 region has the DNA TGTGCCAGCAGCTCGACAGGGGGCCGTAACTATGGCTACACCTTC. This chain connects TRBV9 to TRBJ1-2; 10 bases are shared with TRBD1. Unmatched junction bases numbered 4, after V lost 4 bases and J lost 1 base. CDR3 length: 15 residues. Germline V gene data show CDR1 as SGDLS and CDR2 as YYNGEE.

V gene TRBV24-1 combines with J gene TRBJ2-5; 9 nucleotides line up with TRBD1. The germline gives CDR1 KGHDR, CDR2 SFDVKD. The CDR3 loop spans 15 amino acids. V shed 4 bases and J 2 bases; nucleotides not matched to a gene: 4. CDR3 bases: TGTGCCACCAGTGACGACAGGGGGAATCAAGAGACCCAGTACTTC. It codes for CATSDDRGNQETQYF.

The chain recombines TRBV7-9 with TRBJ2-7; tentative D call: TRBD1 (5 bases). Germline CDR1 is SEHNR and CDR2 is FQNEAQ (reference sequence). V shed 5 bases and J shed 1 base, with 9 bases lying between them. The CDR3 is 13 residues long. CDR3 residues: CASSPQVSYEQYF. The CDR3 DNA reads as TGTGCCAGCAGCCCACAGGTTTCCTACGAGCAGTACTTC.

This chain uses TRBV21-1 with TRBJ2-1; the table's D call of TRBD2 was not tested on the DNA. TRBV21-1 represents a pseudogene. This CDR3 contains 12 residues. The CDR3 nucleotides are TGTGCCAGCAGCAACCCCACCTACGAGCAGTTCTTC. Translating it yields CASSNPTYEQFF.

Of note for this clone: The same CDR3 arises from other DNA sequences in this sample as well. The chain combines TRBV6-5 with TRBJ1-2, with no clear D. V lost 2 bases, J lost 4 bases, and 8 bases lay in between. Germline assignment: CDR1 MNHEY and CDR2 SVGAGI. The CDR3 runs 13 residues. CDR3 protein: CASSYGQIYGYTF. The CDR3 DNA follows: TGTGCCAGCAGTTACGGGCAGATCTATGGCTACACCTTC.